Following are 21 T cell receptor beta chains from one sample sequenced in a study of identical twins (TCRdb year 2016). Library construction relied on 5' RACE. Sequencing relied on an Illumina HiSeq 2000. Using fastp trimming at Q25 and MiXCR clonotype assembly, TCRdb reanalyzed the public sequencing data and kept in-frame beta chains. CDR3 protein duplicates are merged, each entry listing the most common genes and DNA. Counted in this sample were under 300,000 distinct CDR3 sequences; approximately 7.1% of them appeared once. In total, the top ten clones hold about 14% of the sample. This sample was also put to use in a study of T cells expressing NK-cell markers.

Sequencing was carried out using CD8+ T cells sorted from blood. The source of these receptors is a woman aged 18-35 years in good health.

This clonotype has a handful of counts. The chain is built from TRBV12-5 and TRBJ1-1; a weak D match, TRBD1 (5 bases). The CDR3 covers 16 residues. Germline CDR1 LGHNT, CDR2 FRNRAP. V lost 3 bases and J 4 bases, leaving 18 bases between the germline ends. CDR3 DNA: TGTGCTAGTGGTTTAGACCTCCCCAGGGACGGCACTGAAGCTTTCTTT. Protein product: CASGLDLPRDGTEAFF.

This sequence joins TRBV5-1 and TRBJ2-1, with 8 bases fitting TRBD2. The J segment lost 7 bases and the V segment lost 3 bases, leaving 6 bases of the junction unmatched. CDR3 length equals 14 residues. The germline gives CDR1 SGHRS, CDR2 YFSETQ. CDR3 sequence (DNA): TGCGCCAGCAGCTGGCGGGGGGTGATGAATGAGCAGTTCTTC. Protein sequence: CASSWRGVMNEQFF.

The rearrangement links TRBV9 to TRBJ2-6; D is uncertain. CDR1 and CDR2 (germline): SGDLS, YYNGEE. Trimming stripped 2 bases from V and 0 bases from J, with 6 bases between. The CDR3 has 15 residues. In DNA form, the CDR3 reads TGTGCCAGCAGCGTGCCGGTCTCTGGGGCCAACGTCCTGACTTTC. Amino acid sequence: CASSVPVSGANVLTF. Variable domain in full (rest from reference TRBV9 and TRBJ2-6): DSGVTQTPKHLITATGQRVTLRCSPRSGDLSVYWYQQSLDQGLQFLIQYYNGEERAKGNILERFSAQQFPDLHSELNLSSLELGDSALYFCASSVPVSGANVLTFGAGSRLTVL.

This clonotype has a count of ten or more. The chain employs TRBV12-3 or TRBV12-4 and TRBJ2-3; D may be TRBD2 (5 bases). Trimming removed 3 bases at V and 0 bases at J, with 13 bases between. The CDR3 length is 16 residues. The CDR3, as DNA: TGTGCCAGCAGTTTGGGGAGCGGCCCCAGCACAGATACGCAGTATTTT. This gives the protein CASSLGSGPSTDTQYF.

This sequence joins TRBV5-1 and TRBJ2-1; 8 bases are a match to TRBD2. This CDR3 is 16 amino acids long. Germline CDR1 and CDR2: SGHRS and YFSETQ. The trim removed 4 bases at V and 4 bases at J, leaving 10 bases unmatched. Written as DNA, the CDR3 is TGCGCCAGCAGCCCCGGCGGGGGGATAACGTACAATGAGCAGTTCTTC. This gives the protein CASSPGGGITYNEQFF.

As for this clonotype: The germline gene is not matched at one end of the junction; a read error may be the cause. The rearrangement joins TRBV20-1 to TRBJ2-7; possible D gene TRBD2, 6 bases. This CDR3 is built from 15 residues. Germline assignment: CDR1 DFQATT and CDR2 SNEGSKA (reference sequence). The CDR3 here is CKVPPRSGPTGEQYF. CDR3 coding DNA: TGTAAGGTCCCCCCACGTAGCGGCCCCACGGGAGAGCAGTACTTC.

This clonotype was found a few times. The CDR3 loop reads CATSSGILGDTEAFF. The CDR3 region has the DNA TGTGCCACCAGCTCGGGGATTTTAGGGGACACTGAAGCTTTCTTT. The chain is built from TRBV24-1 and TRBJ1-1; possible D gene TRBD1, 5 bases. Looked up from germline, CDR1 is KGHDR and CDR2 is SFDVKD. V was trimmed by 7 bases and J by 3 bases, leaving 17 bases between them. The CDR3 contains 15 residues.

This clonotype has just a few counts. This chain links TRBV9 with TRBJ1-5, with no clear D. Germline V gives CDR1 SGDLS, CDR2 YYNGEE. The CDR3 length is 15 residues. Trimming took 0 bases from V and 0 from J, leaving 7 bases between them. The CDR3 sequence: CASSVDGISNQPQHF. CDR3 nucleotides: TGTGCCAGCAGCGTAGACGGGATTAGCAATCAGCCCCAGCATTTT.

This clonotype has a count of ten or more. The V and J genes are TRBV10-3 and TRBJ2-5; 8 bases map to TRBD2. V was pared by 3 bases and J by 5 bases, with 5 bases of the junction left unmatched. Germline CDR1 reads ENHRY; CDR2 reads SYGVKD. The CDR3 contains 14 residues. The CDR3 DNA reads as TGTGCCATCAGTGACGCTAGCGGGTATGAGACCCAGTACTTC. It translates to CAISDASGYETQYF.

The rearrangement links TRBV29-1 to TRBJ1-2, with TRBD1 matching over 7 bases. The germline V gene encodes CDR1 SQVTM and CDR2 ANQGSEA. CDR3 length equals 13 residues. Losses at the gene ends were 7 bases for V and 8 bases for J; bases not matched to a gene: 13. The CDR3 DNA reads TGCAGCGGCGCGACAGGGTCGCCCCTGGGCTACACCTTC. It specifies CSGATGSPLGYTF.

This clonotype was picked up a small number of times. This chain connects TRBV11-3 to TRBJ2-1, with 7 nucleotides matching TRBD2. J was trimmed by 7 bases and V by 7 bases; bases with no gene match: 13. The length of the CDR3 is 15 residues. Germline V gives CDR1 SGHNT, CDR2 YENEEA. The CDR3 DNA sequence: TGTGCCAGCACCCCAAGGAGCGGGGAATTGAATGAGCAGTTCTTC. It yields the protein CASTPRSGELNEQFF.

This clonotype has a count of ten or more. V usage is TRBV20-1 and J usage is TRBJ2-7; TRBD2 matches at 11 bases. The CDR3 contains 16 residues. The J segment lost 6 bases and the V segment lost 5 bases, leaving 15 bases of the junction unmatched. The germline CDR1 and CDR2 sequences are DFQATT and SNEGSKA (reference sequence). CDR3 in DNA: TGCAGTGCTCTACCCTCCACTAGCGGGAGTATCCGCGAGCAGTACTTC. Protein: CSALPSTSGSIREQYF.

There are a few counts of this clonotype. CDR3 protein: CASSELMAGGHTEAFF. The CDR3 DNA reads as TGTGCCAGCAGTGAATTAATGGCAGGGGGTCACACTGAAGCTTTCTTT. The V call is TRBV25-1, the J call TRBJ1-1; 7 positions match TRBD1. The CDR3 is 16 amino acids. Looked up from germline, CDR1 is MGHDK and CDR2 is SYGVNS. V was pared by 1 base and J by 3 bases, with 8 bases of the junction left unmatched.

This clonotype was picked up many times. The chain uses TRBV12-3 or TRBV12-4 and TRBJ1-2; no firm D call. CDR3 length: 11 residues. Trimming removed 2 bases from V and 2 bases from J, with 0 bases in between. In DNA, the CDR3 is TGTGCCAGCAGTTTAAACTATGGCTACACCTTC. Its protein product is CASSLNYGYTF.

This clonotype was observed a handful of times. J is TRBJ1-1 and V is TRBV10-2; unclear D gene. The CDR3 consists of 15 residues. Germline V gene sequence: CDR1 WSHSY, CDR2 SAAADI. V dropped 6 bases and J dropped 3 bases, with 17 bases sitting between them. The CDR3 nucleotides are TGCGCCAGCAGGAGGGCGGTCCGGGGTTACACTGAAGCTTTCTTT. Translating gives CASRRAVRGYTEAFF.

This clonotype showed up many times. The rearrangement joins TRBV5-1 to TRBJ2-5, with 9 bases fitting TRBD2. CDR3 length: 15 amino acids. Looked up from germline, CDR1 is SGHRS and CDR2 is YFSETQ. V lost 1 base and J lost 3; bases outside the gene matches: 4. CDR3 protein: CASSLPTSGEETQYF. The CDR3 nucleotides read TGCGCCAGCAGCTTGCCGACTAGCGGTGAAGAGACCCAGTACTTC. Using reference TRBV5-1 and TRBJ2-5 for the parts outside the CDR3, the full variable domain is KAGVTQTPRYLIKTRGQQVTLSCSPISGHRSVSWYQQTPGQGLQFLFEYFSETQRNKGNFPGRFSGRQFSNSRSEMNVSTLELGDSALYLCASSLPTSGEETQYFGPGTRLLVL.

This clonotype was counted at least ten times. The chain couples TRBV11-2 to TRBJ2-5, with no clear D. The V and J ends lost 6 bases and 3 bases respectively, with 11 bases between them. The CDR3 extends over 13 amino acids. The germline CDR1 and CDR2 sequences are SGHAT and FQNNGV. Here the CDR3 reads CASRSNAEETQYF. CDR3 nucleotide sequence: TGTGCCAGCAGGTCAAACGCGGAAGAGACCCAGTACTTC.

This clonotype has a count of ten or more. The chain recombines TRBV7-9 with TRBJ1-3, with no clear D. This CDR3 comprises 14 residues. V was trimmed by 5 bases and J by 1 base, leaving 9 bases between them. Germline V gene sequence: CDR1 SEHNR, CDR2 FQNEAQ (reference sequence). The CDR3 sequence: CASSTQESGNTIYF. CDR3 DNA: TGTGCCAGCAGCACCCAGGAATCTGGAAACACCATATATTTT.

This clonotype was picked up many times. The rearrangement uses TRBV7-8 and TRBJ1-3; TRBD1 is a possible D gene (6 bases). This CDR3 is 15 amino acids long. CDR1 is SGHVS and CDR2 is FQNEAQ in the germline V gene. V lost 1 base to trimming and J lost 2 bases, with 9 bases between them. The CDR3 region has the DNA TGTGCCAGCAGCTTAGGGCCAGGGGCTGGAAACACCATATATTTT. Translated: CASSLGPGAGNTIYF.

Ten or more counts support this clonotype. This chain links TRBV24-1 with TRBJ2-1; no definite D call. V was cut by 4 bases and J by 11 bases, with 17 bases left in between. This CDR3 contains 14 residues. CDR1 is KGHDR, CDR2 SFDVKD, per germline. The CDR3 nucleotides read TGTGCCACCAGTGACCAATCCTCTCAACTCAAGCAGTTCTTC. Protein product: CATSDQSSQLKQFF.

The table lists this clonotype with a few counts. V is TRBV29-1 and J is TRBJ1-1, with D unclear. Germline loops: CDR1 SQVTM, CDR2 ANQGSEA. Trimming removed 1 base from V and 2 bases from J, with 8 bases in between. The CDR3 length is 13 residues. The CDR3 region has the DNA TGCAGCGTTGAAGGAGGAATTAACACTGAAGCTTTCTTT. It is translated as CSVEGGINTEAFF.